This TCR beta chain was sequenced for a study of cytomegalovirus exposure and HLA in healthy donors. The CDR3 sequence is 14 residues long. The trim removed 6 bases at V and 5 bases at J, leaving 5 bases unmatched. Germline assignment: CDR1 PRHDT and CDR2 FYEKMQ (reference sequence). The PCR had 60 Vbeta and 13 Jbeta primers. This table comes from immunoSEQ multiplex PCR, and its TCRdb copy is limited to in-frame clones, with some not included. The sample has about 120,000 clones, approximately 80% seen once. The sequencing sample was made of PBMCs. The gene calls are TRBV13 and TRBJ2-1, with 9 bases fitting TRBD2. The origin of this receptor is a human donor in good health. CDR3 coding DNA: TGTGCCAGCAGGAGACTAGCGGATGACAATGAGCAGTTCTTC. Protein: CASRRLADDNEQFF.